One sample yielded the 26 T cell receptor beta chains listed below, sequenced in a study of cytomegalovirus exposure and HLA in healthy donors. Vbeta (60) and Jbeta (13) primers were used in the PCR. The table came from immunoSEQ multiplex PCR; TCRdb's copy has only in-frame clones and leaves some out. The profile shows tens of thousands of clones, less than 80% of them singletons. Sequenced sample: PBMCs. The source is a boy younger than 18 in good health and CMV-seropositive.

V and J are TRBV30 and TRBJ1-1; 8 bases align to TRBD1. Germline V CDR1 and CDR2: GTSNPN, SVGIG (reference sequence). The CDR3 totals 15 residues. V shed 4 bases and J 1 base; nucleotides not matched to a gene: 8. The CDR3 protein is CAWNRGGYGNTEAFF. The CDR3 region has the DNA TGTGCCTGGAACAGGGGGGGGTATGGGAACACTGAAGCTTTCTTT.

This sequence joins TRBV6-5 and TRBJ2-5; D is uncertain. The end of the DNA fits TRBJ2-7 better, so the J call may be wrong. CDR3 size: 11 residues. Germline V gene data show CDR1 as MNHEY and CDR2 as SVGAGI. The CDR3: CASSQRNEQYF. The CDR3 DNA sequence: TGTGCCAGCAGCCAAAGAAACGAGCAGTACTTC.

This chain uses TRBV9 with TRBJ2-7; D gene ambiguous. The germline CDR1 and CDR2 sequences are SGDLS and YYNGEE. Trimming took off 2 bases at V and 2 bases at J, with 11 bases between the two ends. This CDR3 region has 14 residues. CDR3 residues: CASSVGNAPYEQYF. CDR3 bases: TGTGCCAGCAGCGTCGGTAACGCCCCCTACGAGCAGTACTTC.

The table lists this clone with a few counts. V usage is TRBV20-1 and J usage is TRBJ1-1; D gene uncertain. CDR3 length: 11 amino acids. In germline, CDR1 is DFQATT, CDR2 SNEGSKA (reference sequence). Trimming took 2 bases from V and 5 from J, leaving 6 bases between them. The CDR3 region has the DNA TGCAGTGCTAGACCTGTAACTGAAGCTTTCTTT. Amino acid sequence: CSARPVTEAFF.

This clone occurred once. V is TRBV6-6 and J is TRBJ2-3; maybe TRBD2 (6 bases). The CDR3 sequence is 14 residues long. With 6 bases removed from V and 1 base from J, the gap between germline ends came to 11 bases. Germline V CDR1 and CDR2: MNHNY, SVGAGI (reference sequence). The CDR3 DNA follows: TGTGCCAGCAGACGGGAGAAGGGCACAGATACGCAGTATTTT. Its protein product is CASRREKGTDTQYF.

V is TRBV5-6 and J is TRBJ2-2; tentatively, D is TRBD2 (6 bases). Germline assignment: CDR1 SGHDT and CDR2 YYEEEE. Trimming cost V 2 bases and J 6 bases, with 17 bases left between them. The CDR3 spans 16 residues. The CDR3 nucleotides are TGTGCCAGCAGCTTCTACCGACTAGACAGCTCCGGGGAGCTGTTTTTT. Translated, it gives CASSFYRLDSSGELFF.

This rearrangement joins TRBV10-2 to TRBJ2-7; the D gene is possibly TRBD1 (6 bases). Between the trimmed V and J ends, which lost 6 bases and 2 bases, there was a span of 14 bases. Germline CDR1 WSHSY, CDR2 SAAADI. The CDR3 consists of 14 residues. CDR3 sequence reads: CASSHGTSAYEQYF. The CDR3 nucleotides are TGCGCCAGCAGCCACGGGACATCAGCCTACGAGCAGTACTTC.

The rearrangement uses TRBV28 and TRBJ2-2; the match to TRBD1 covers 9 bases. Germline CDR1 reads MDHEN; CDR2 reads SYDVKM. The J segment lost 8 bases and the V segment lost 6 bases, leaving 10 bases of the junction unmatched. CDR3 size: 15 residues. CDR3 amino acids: CASSLTGGRGGELFF. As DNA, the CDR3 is TGTGCCAGCAGCCTAACAGGGGGCCGCGGAGGGGAGCTGTTTTTT.

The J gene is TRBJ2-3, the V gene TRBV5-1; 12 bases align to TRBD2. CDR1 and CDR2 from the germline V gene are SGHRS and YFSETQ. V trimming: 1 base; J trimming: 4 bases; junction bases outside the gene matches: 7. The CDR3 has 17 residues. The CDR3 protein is CASSLKLAGGRSDTQYF. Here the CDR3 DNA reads TGCGCCAGCAGCTTGAAACTAGCGGGGGGACGGTCAGATACGCAGTATTTT. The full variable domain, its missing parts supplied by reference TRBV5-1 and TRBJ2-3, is KAGVTQTPRYLIKTRGQQVTLSCSPISGHRSVSWYQQTPGQGLQFLFEYFSETQRNKGNFPGRFSGRQFSNSRSEMNVSTLELGDSALYLCASSLKLAGGRSDTQYFGPGTRLTVL.

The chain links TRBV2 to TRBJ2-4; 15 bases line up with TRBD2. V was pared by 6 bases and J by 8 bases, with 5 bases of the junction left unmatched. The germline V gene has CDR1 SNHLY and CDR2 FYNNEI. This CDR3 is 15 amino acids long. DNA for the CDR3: TGTGCCAGCAGCGGGACTAGCGGGGGGATGGACATTCAGTACTTC. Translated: CASSGTSGGMDIQYF.

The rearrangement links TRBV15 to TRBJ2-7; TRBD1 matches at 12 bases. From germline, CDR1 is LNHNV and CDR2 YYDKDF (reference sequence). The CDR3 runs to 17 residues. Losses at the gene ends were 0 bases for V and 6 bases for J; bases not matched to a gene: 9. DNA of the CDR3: TGTGCCACCAGCAGAGATCGGGGACAGGGGGCGCTTGGCGAGCAGTACTTC. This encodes CATSRDRGQGALGEQYF. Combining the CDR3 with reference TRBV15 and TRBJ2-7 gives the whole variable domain DAMVIQNPRYQVTQFGKPVTLSCSQTLNHNVMYWYQQKSSQAPKLLFHYYDKDFNNEADTPDNFQSRRPNTSFCFLDIRSPGLGDTAMYLCATSRDRGQGALGEQYFGPGTRLTVT.

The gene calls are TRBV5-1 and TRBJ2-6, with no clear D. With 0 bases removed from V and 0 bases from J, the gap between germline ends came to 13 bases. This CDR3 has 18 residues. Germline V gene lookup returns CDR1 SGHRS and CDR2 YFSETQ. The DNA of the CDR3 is TGCGCCAGCAGCTTGGTGTCCGAGAGGATCTCTGGGGCCAACGTCCTGACTTTC. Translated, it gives CASSLVSERISGANVLTF.

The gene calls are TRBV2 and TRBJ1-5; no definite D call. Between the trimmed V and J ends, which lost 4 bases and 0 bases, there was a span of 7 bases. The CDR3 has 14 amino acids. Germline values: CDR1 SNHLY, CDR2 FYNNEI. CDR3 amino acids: CASSGLYSNQPQHF. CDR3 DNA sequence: TGTGCCAGCAGTGGTCTCTATAGCAATCAGCCCCAGCATTTT. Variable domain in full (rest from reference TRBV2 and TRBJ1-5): EPEVTQTPSHQVTQMGQEVILRCVPISNHLYFYWYRQILGQKVEFLVSFYNNEISEKSEIFDDQFSVERPDGSNFTLKIRSTKLEDSAMYFCASSGLYSNQPQHFGDGTRLSIL.

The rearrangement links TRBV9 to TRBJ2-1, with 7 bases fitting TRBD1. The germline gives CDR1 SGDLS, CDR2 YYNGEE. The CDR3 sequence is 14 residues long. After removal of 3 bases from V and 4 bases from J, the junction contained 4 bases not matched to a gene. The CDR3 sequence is CASSGTGAYNEQFF. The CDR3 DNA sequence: TGTGCCAGCAGCGGTACAGGGGCTTACAATGAGCAGTTCTTC.

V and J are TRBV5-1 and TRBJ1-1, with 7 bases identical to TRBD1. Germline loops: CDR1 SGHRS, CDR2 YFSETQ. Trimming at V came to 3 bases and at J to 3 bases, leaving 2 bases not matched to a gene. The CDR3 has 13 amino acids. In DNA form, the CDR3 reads TGCGCCAGCAGCTCTACAGGGGACACTGAAGCTTTCTTT. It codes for CASSSTGDTEAFF.

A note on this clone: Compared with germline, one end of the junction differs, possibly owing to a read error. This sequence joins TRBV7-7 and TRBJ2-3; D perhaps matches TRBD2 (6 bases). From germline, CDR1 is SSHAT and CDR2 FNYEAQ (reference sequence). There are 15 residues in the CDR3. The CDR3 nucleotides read TGTGCTAGCAGCTTGGGAGCGGGTACTACAGATACGCAGTATTTT. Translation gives CASSLGAGTTDTQYF. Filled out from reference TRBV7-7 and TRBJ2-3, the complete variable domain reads GAGVSQSPRYKVTKRGQDVTLRCDPISSHATLYWYQQALGQGPEFLTYFNYEAQPDKSGLPSDRFSAERPEGSISTLTIQRTEQRDSAMYRCASSLGAGTTDTQYFGPGTRLTVL.

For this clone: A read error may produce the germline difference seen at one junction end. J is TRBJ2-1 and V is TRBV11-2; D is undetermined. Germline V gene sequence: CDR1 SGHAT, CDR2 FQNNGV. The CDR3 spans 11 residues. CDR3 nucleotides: TGTGCCAGCAGCTCCTACCATGAGCAGTTCTTC. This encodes CASSSYHEQFF. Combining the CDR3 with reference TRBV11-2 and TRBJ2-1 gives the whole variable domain EAGVAQSPRYKIIEKRQSVAFWCNPISGHATLYWYQQILGQGPKLLIQFQNNGVVDDSQLPKDRFSAERLKGVDSTLKIQPAKLEDSAVYLCASSSYHEQFFGPGTRLTVL.

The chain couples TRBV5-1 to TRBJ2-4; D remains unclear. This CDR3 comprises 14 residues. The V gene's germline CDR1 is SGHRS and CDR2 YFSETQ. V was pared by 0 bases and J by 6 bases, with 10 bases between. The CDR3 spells CASSLGHPLNIQYF. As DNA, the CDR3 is TGCGCCAGCAGCTTGGGACACCCTCTAAACATTCAGTACTTC.

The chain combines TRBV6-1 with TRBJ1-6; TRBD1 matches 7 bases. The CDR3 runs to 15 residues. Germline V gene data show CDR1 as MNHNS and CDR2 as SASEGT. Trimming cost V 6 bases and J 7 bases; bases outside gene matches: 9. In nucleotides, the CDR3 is TGTGCCAGCAGCCAAGAGAAGGGACAGAATTCACCCCTCCACTTT. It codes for CASSQEKGQNSPLHF.

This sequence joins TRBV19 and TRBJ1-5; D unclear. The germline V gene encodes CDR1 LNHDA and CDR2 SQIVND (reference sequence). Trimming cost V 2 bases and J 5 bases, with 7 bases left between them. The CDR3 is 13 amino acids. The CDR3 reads CASSISGDQPQHF. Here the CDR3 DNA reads TGTGCCAGTAGTATAAGCGGAGATCAGCCCCAGCATTTT. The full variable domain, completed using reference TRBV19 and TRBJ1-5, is DGGITQSPKYLFRKEGQNVTLSCEQNLNHDAMYWYRQDPGQGLRLIYYSQIVNDFQKGDIAEGYSVSREKKESFPLTVTSAQKNPTAFYLCASSISGDQPQHFGDGTRLSIL.

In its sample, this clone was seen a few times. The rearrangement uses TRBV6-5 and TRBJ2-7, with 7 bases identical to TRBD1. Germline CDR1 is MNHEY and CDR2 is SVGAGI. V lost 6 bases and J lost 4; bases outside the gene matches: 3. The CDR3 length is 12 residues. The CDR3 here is CASSRDRYEQYF. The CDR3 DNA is TGTGCCAGCAGCCGGGACAGATACGAGCAGTACTTC.

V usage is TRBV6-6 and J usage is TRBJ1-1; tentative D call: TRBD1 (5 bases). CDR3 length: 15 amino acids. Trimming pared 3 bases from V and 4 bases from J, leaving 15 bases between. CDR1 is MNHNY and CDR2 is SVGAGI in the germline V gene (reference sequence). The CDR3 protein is CASSYRGGGITEAFF. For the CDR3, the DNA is TGTGCCAGCAGTTATCGTGGGGGGGGGATCACTGAAGCTTTCTTT.

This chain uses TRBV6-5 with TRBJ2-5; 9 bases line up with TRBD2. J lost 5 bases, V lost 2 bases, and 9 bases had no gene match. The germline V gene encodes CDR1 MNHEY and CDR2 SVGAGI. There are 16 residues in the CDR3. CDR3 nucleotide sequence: TGTGCCAGCAGTTACGGACTAGCGAAGGCTGGGGAGACCCAGTACTTC. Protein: CASSYGLAKAGETQYF.

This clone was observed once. The CDR3 sequence is CASSLVEGGTEAFF. The CDR3 nucleotides read TGTGCCAGCAGTTTAGTTGAGGGTGGCACTGAAGCTTTCTTT. The chain combines TRBV27 with TRBJ1-1; D is unresolved. Trimming took off 2 bases at V and 4 bases at J, with 11 bases between the two ends. Germline V lookup: CDR1 MNHEY, CDR2 SMNVEV (reference sequence). This CDR3 contains 14 residues.

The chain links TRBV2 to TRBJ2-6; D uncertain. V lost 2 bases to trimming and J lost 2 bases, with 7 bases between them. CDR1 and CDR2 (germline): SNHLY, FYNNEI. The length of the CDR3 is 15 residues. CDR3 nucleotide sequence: TGTGCCAGCAGTGAAATCTTCCCTGGGGCCAACGTCCTGACTTTC. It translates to CASSEIFPGANVLTF. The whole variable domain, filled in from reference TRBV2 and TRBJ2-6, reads EPEVTQTPSHQVTQMGQEVILRCVPISNHLYFYWYRQILGQKVEFLVSFYNNEISEKSEIFDDQFSVERPDGSNFTLKIRSTKLEDSAMYFCASSEIFPGANVLTFGAGSRLTVL.

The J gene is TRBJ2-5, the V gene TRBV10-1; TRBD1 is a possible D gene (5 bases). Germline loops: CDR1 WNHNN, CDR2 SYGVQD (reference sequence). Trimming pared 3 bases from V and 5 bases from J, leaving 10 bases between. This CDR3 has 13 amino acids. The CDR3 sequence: CASSDSGSETQYF. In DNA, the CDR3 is TGCGCCAGCAGTGATTCAGGGTCCGAGACCCAGTACTTC.